The T cell receptor (beta chain) under discussion was sequenced for a study of T-cell memory formation after mild COVID-19 (dated by TCRdb to 2020 to 2023). Broadly, across the study: Most TCR sequence clusters were specific to one of the two donors. The cohort was made up of two young adult volunteers, one female and one male, who were previously healthy. In a couple of donors, T-cell clones that expanded and contracted after mild COVID-19 were followed by sequencing TCRalpha and TCRbeta repertoires longitudinally. Overall study outcomes, separate from this receptor: Some responding clones were detected in pre-infection memory, which suggested that pre-existing cross-reactive memory T cells had joined the SARS-CoV-2 response. Whether the second-wave clones peaking on day 37 were SARS-CoV-2 specific was not confirmed. Clones that contracted from day 15 to 85 showed balanced CD4/CD8 phenotypes, whereas a second wave of clones that expanded from day 15 to 37 leaned towards CD4+. Contracting CD4+ clones were located mainly in the CM and EM memory subsets, whereas CD8+ clones were found to be enriched in EMRA. The study included only two mild cases, and larger cohorts that include severe cases with pre-infection samples were judged to be necessary.

Sequencing used an Illumina NovaSeq 6000. TCRalpha and TCRbeta cDNA libraries were constructed by 5'RACE with constant-segment primers, with sample barcodes and unique molecular identifiers being introduced. Trizol reagent was used to extract RNA from every sample. Libraries were amplified in two PCR steps, with a second sample barcode and Illumina TruSeq adapters added in the second step. The libraries were sequenced on an Illumina NovaSeq using 2 x 150 bp paired-end reads. The authors' analysis ran thus. Reads were demultiplexed and collapsed into UMI-guided consensus sequences with migec v1.2.7. Using mixcr v2.1.11, UMI consensuses were aligned to TRA and TRB V and J templates and then assembled into clonotypes. A clonotype was counted as expanded or contracted only if both edgeR and NoisET called the change significant, with noise models trained on biological replicates. For edgeR calls, a false discovery rate-adjusted p below 0.01 and a log2 fold-change threshold of 1 were applied. As an exploratory analysis of dynamics, max-normalized trajectories of the 1000 most abundant clonotypes were examined with PCA combined with hierarchical clustering. Separately sequenced CD4+ and CD8+ repertoires were used to assign the CD4 or CD8 phenotype of responding clones. TCRdb took the public reads, trimmed them with fastp at Q25, ran MiXCR for clone calling and kept in-frame beta chains. Each entry merges the rows of one CDR3 protein and shows their most common DNA and genes. TCRdb assigned the V and J calls; the authors' analysis was not used. Here the sample has nearly 200,000 distinct CDR3 sequences; about 18% occur a single time. The top ten clonotypes cover roughly 2.4% of the sample.

This clonotype was observed a few times. Its antigen is currently not known. Nothing much larger sits one base from this clone, and base qualities are not available. Ficoll-Paque density gradient centrifugation was used to isolate PBMCs. The clonotype was recovered from an adult woman who had mild COVID-19 (a few samples of this study predate the infection). The sample titles of this study are shuffled in the database, so cell type and time point are left out; the donor was told from shared clones. Sequences were obtained from PBMCs or a T cell subset sorted from them (not recorded which).

CDR3 region: CSARDNRAPNTEAFF. The DNA sequence follows: TGCAGTGCTAGAGATAACAGGGCCCCGAACACTGAAGCTTTCTTT. The chain employs TRBV20-1 and TRBJ1-1; TRBD1 is a possible D gene, resting on 6 matching bases. V was cut back by 0 bases and J by 1 base, leaving a gap of 12 bases between them. The CDR3 numbers 15 residues from cysteine through phenylalanine. CDR3 DNA is the only sequence kept; it has 45 bases, read in frame from the first base. The germline V gene (reference sequence) sets CDR1 to DFQATT and CDR2 to SNEGSKA.